Listed below are T cell receptor beta chains from one sample, sequenced in a study of blood T cells in healthy people across ages. Via MiXCR, TCRdb re-called the 5' RACE reads, giving one row per CDR3 protein. The data show over 1,500,000 distinct CDR3 sequences, about 49% seen once. The material sequenced was blood. These receptors were obtained from a middle-aged woman in good health. Each CDR3 is given without its conserved first and last residue. The order of the fields is clone size, J gene, V gene, CDR3 protein. Clone size is given for some rows only: seen once, a few or many times, or a class if the clone is expanded.

clone size: few; J gene: TRBJ2-7; V gene: TRBV6-2/TRBV6-3; CDR3 protein: ASSFPGQARREY
clone size: NA; J gene: TRBJ1-5; V gene: TRBV4-3; CDR3 protein: ASSQDLVGSSQH
clone size: few; J gene: TRBJ1-2; V gene: TRBV7-2; CDR3 protein: ASSLDSGYT
clone size: NA; J gene: TRBJ1-5; V gene: TRBV20-1; CDR3 protein: SARDGQGGSNQPQH
clone size: NA; J gene: TRBJ2-1; V gene: TRBV20-1; CDR3 protein: SALSGAMLEQF
clone size: NA; J gene: TRBJ1-4; V gene: TRBV27; CDR3 protein: ASSLRRDRGSATNEKLF
clone size: NA; J gene: TRBJ2-2; V gene: TRBV2; CDR3 protein: ASSDGGGDTGELF
clone size: NA; J gene: TRBJ2-1; V gene: TRBV5-1; CDR3 protein: ASSWRLDRGLNEQF
clone size: NA; J gene: TRBJ1-4; V gene: TRBV25-1; CDR3 protein: ASSPRLLRGEKLF
clone size: NA; J gene: TRBJ1-2; V gene: TRBV7-9; CDR3 protein: ASSPPEQGALTEGYT
clone size: few; J gene: TRBJ2-5; V gene: TRBV7-9; CDR3 protein: ASSLTWETQY
clone size: few; J gene: TRBJ2-3; V gene: TRBV6-6; CDR3 protein: ASSYVAPTDTQY
clone size: NA; J gene: TRBJ1-2; V gene: TRBV6-5; CDR3 protein: ASRDRGEYGYT
clone size: NA; J gene: TRBJ2-3; V gene: TRBV5-1; CDR3 protein: ASRAASGGTSTDTQY
clone size: few; J gene: TRBJ2-1; V gene: TRBV11-2; CDR3 protein: ASSDPTLISYNEQF
clone size: NA; J gene: TRBJ2-3; V gene: TRBV7-6; CDR3 protein: ASRDPLANRDTQY
clone size: NA; J gene: TRBJ2-1; V gene: TRBV11-1; CDR3 protein: ASSPGWGGHNEQF
clone size: NA; J gene: TRBJ2-1; V gene: TRBV28; CDR3 protein: ASRDGPQYNEQF
clone size: once; J gene: TRBJ2-5; V gene: TRBV27; CDR3 protein: SSSLLSMETQY
clone size: NA; J gene: NA; V gene: TRBV6-1; CDR3 protein: ASGDQHYEQY
clone size: few; J gene: TRBJ2-3; V gene: TRBV5-1; CDR3 protein: ASSLTIGTSTDTQY
clone size: NA; J gene: TRBJ2-3; V gene: TRBV5-1; CDR3 protein: ANSPGLDTQY
clone size: NA; J gene: TRBJ1-2; V gene: TRBV27; CDR3 protein: ASSSGYDYGYT
clone size: NA; J gene: TRBJ1-5; V gene: TRBV12-3/TRBV12-4; CDR3 protein: ASGDRTNQPQH
clone size: NA; J gene: TRBJ1-1; V gene: TRBV28; CDR3 protein: ASSRDQGRNTEAF
clone size: NA; J gene: TRBJ2-7; V gene: TRBV4-1; CDR3 protein: ASSQGISGGSTYEQY
clone size: NA; J gene: TRBJ1-2; V gene: TRBV20-1; CDR3 protein: SAPRIGGWGYT
clone size: NA; J gene: TRBJ2-7; V gene: TRBV28; CDR3 protein: ASSRPRGVKQY
clone size: NA; J gene: TRBJ1-1; V gene: TRBV20-1; CDR3 protein: SARLLLNTEAF
clone size: NA; J gene: TRBJ2-5; V gene: TRBV7-2; CDR3 protein: ASSLATGRGGETQY
clone size: NA; J gene: TRBJ1-1; V gene: TRBV7-9; CDR3 protein: ASSPRVEASGRAF
clone size: NA; J gene: TRBJ2-2; V gene: TRBV10-3; CDR3 protein: AISGDGSAGELF
clone size: few; J gene: TRBJ2-5; V gene: TRBV6-5; CDR3 protein: ASSYRTSGDETQY
clone size: NA; J gene: TRBJ1-2; V gene: TRBV6-2/TRBV6-3; CDR3 protein: ASSYSELNYGYT
clone size: NA; J gene: TRBJ2-5; V gene: TRBV28; CDR3 protein: ASANGGDVRETQY
clone size: NA; J gene: TRBJ2-3; V gene: TRBV6-5; CDR3 protein: ASSYSLASGGANTQY
clone size: once; J gene: TRBJ2-1; V gene: TRBV2; CDR3 protein: ASLPGNSYNEQF
clone size: many; J gene: TRBJ2-6; V gene: TRBV7-8; CDR3 protein: ASSLVGTAYSGANVLT
clone size: few; J gene: TRBJ2-1; V gene: TRBV6-1; CDR3 protein: ASSRKDRGGNEQF
clone size: NA; J gene: TRBJ2-3; V gene: TRBV4-3; CDR3 protein: ASSQAFGTFTDTQY
clone size: once; J gene: TRBJ2-7; V gene: TRBV4-1; CDR3 protein: ASSRDLGSQDRVEQY
clone size: NA; J gene: TRBJ2-5; V gene: TRBV5-1; CDR3 protein: ASSLEGQGAWETQY
clone size: few; J gene: TRBJ2-7; V gene: TRBV6-2/TRBV6-3; CDR3 protein: ASSGGGLKTYEQY
clone size: NA; J gene: TRBJ1-6; V gene: TRBV12-3/TRBV12-4; CDR3 protein: ASTMDRRANSPLH
clone size: NA; J gene: TRBJ2-5; V gene: TRBV2; CDR3 protein: ASGRVKETQY
clone size: NA; J gene: TRBJ2-7; V gene: TRBV7-2; CDR3 protein: ASSLRGGFGEEQY
clone size: few; J gene: TRBJ1-2; V gene: TRBV2; CDR3 protein: ASSVGQGPYGYT
clone size: few; J gene: TRBJ2-3; V gene: TRBV5-1; CDR3 protein: ASSEGLAGTDTQY
clone size: NA; J gene: TRBJ2-5; V gene: TRBV15; CDR3 protein: ATSPLRGRVFGETQY
clone size: NA; J gene: TRBJ2-1; V gene: TRBV7-2; CDR3 protein: ASSFRPTSGVYNEQF
clone size: NA; J gene: TRBJ1-2; V gene: TRBV6-6; CDR3 protein: ASSSADRVANYGYT
clone size: few; J gene: TRBJ2-1; V gene: TRBV6-5; CDR3 protein: ASSYYSGGHYNEQF
clone size: few; J gene: TRBJ1-2; V gene: TRBV4-1; CDR3 protein: ASSQEPSQTHYNYGYT